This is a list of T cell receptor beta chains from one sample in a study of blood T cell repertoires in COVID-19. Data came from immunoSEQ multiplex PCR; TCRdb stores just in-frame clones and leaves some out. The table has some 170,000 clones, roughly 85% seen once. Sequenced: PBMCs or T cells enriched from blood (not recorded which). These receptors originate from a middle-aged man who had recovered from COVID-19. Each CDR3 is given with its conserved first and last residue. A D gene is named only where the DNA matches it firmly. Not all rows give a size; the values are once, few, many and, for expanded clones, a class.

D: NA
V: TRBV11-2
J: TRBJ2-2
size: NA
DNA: TGTGCCAGCAGCATCAAGACAGGGAACACCGGGGAGCTGTTTTTT
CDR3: CASSIKTGNTGELFF

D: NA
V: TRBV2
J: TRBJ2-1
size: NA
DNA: TGTGCCAGTGAGGCAAGATCATACAATGAGCAGTTCTTC
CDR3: CASEARSYNEQFF

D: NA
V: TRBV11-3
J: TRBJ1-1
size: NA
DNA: TGTGCCAGCAGCTTTAGAGGGAACGCTGAAGCTTTCTTT
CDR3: CASSFRGNAEAFF

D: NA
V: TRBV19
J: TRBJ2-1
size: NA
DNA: TGTGCCAGTAGTATCACCCTAACTCGGGATGAGCAGTTCTTC
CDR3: CASSITLTRDEQFF

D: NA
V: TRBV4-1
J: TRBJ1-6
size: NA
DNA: NA
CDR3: CASSHVVGQGSFHF

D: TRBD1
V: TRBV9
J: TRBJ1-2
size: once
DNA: TGTGCCAGCAGCGAGGGGGCCCCCCACTATGGCTACACCTTC
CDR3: CASSEGAPHYGYTF

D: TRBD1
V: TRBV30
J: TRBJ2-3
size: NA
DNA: TGTGCCTGGAGTGCCAGACAGGGGGCGCCGGCAGATACGCAGTATTTT
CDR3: CAWSARQGAPADTQYF

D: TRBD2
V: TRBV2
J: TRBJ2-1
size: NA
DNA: TGTGCCAGCAGGACTAGCGGGAGTGGTGAGCAGTTCTTC
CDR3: CASRTSGSGEQFF

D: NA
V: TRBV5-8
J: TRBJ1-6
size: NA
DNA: TGTGCCAGCAGCACCCAGCCTAGGCCTAATTCACCCCTCCACTTT
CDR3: CASSTQPRPNSPLHF

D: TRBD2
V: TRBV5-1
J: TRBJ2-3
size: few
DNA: TGCGCCAGCAGCGAGGGGAGCCGGGGGGGTACAGATACGCAGTATTTT
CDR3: CASSEGSRGGTDTQYF

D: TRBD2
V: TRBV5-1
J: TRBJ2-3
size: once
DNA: TGCGCCAGCAGCTTCGGGCCTAGCGGGGTCTCAGATACGCAGTATTTT
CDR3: CASSFGPSGVSDTQYF

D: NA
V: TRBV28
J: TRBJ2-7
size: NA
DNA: TGTGCCAGCAGTTTAGCCGGAGGCGAGCAGTACTTC
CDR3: CASSLAGGEQYF

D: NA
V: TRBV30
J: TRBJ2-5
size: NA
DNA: TGTGCCTGGAGTGTACTAGGCGGGGCGTTCCAAGAGACCCAGTACTTC
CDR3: CAWSVLGGAFQETQYF

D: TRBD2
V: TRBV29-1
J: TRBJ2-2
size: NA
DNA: TGCAGCGTTGATCGGGGGAGGGGAACCGGGGAGCTGTTTTTT
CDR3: CSVDRGRGTGELFF

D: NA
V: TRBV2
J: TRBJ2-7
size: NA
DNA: TGTGCCAGCAAGCCGGGGGAGACCTACGAGCAGTACTTC
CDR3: CASKPGETYEQYF

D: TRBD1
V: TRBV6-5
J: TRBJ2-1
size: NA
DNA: TGTGCCAGCAGTTACTCGTCGAGACAGGGGTACAATGAGCAGTTCTTC
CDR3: CASSYSSRQGYNEQFF

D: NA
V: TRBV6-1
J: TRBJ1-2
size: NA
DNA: TGTGCCAGCAGTGAAAGGGGCGGGGACTATGGCTACACCTTC
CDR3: CASSERGGDYGYTF

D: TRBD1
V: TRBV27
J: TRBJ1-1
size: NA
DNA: TGTGCCAGCAGTCTGACCCCAGGGGGAGAAGCTTTCTTT
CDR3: CASSLTPGGEAFF

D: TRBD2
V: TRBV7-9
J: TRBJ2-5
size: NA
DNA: TGTGCCAGCAGCTTTGGACTAGCGGGGCAAGAGACCCAGTACTTC
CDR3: CASSFGLAGQETQYF

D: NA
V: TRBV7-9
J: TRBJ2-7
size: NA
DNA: TGTGCCAGCAGCTTAGGCAGGGGAGTTAACGAGCAGTACTTC
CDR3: CASSLGRGVNEQYF

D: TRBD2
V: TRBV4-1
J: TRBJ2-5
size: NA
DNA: TGCGCCAGCAGCCAAGAAGGGAGGGCGGAGACCCAGTACTTC
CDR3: CASSQEGRAETQYF

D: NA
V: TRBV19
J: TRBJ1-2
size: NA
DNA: TGTGCCAGTAGTATGAGTGGCAGGGGCCATGGCTACACCTTC
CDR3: CASSMSGRGHGYTF

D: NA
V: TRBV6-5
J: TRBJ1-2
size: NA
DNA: TGTGCCAGCAGTTACCCCCGGGGCTATGGCTACACCTTC
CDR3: CASSYPRGYGYTF

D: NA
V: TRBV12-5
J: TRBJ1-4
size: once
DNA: TGTGCTAGTGGCCAGGGGAGGGATGAAAAACTGTTTTTT
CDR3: CASGQGRDEKLFF

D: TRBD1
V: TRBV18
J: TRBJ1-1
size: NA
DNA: TGTGCCAGCTCACGCCTCGGACAGGCCTTCACTGAAGCTTTCTTT
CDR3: CASSRLGQAFTEAFF

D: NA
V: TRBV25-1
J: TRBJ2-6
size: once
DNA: TGTGCCAGCAGTGAAACGGTGGCAGGGAATACTGGGGCCAACGTCCTGACTTTC
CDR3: CASSETVAGNTGANVLTF

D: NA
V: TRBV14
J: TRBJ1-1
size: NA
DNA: TGTGCCAGCAGCCAAGAGGTGGGAGGTAGGGCTTTCTTT
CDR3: CASSQEVGGRAFF

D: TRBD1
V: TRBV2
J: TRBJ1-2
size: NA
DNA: TGTGCCAGCAGTGATAGGACAGGACACTATGGCTACACCTTC
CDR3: CASSDRTGHYGYTF

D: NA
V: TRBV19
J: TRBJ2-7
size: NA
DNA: TGTGCCAGTAGTATTGGCGGCTTTTACGAGCAGTACTTC
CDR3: CASSIGGFYEQYF

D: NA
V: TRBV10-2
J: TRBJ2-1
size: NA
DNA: TGCGCCAGCAGTGAGTTGTACAGCCCTTCCATCAATGAGCAGTTCTTC
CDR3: CASSELYSPSINEQFF

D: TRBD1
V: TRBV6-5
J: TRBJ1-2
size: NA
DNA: TGTGCCAGCAGAAGCCAGGGGGCCCTCTATGGCTACACCTTC
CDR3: CASRSQGALYGYTF

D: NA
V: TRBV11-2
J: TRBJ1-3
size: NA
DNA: TGTGCCAGCAGCTTAGGGCTCAGGGCTCCCACTGGAAACACCATATATTTT
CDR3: CASSLGLRAPTGNTIYF

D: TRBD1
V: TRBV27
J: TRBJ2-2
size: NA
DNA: TGTGCCAGCAGTTGGGACAGTAGACCTCACACCGGGGAGCTGTTTTTT
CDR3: CASSWDSRPHTGELFF

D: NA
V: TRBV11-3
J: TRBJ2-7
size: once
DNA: TGTGCCAGCAGCTTAGTCACGCAGGGGATTGTGGACTACGAGCAGTACTTC
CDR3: CASSLVTQGIVDYEQYF

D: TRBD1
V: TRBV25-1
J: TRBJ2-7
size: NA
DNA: TGTGCCAGCAGTGGCCGGGACAGGGGGTTAGTTATCTTC
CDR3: CASSGRDRGLVIF

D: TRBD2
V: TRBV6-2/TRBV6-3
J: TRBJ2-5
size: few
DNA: TGTGCCAGCAGTACGGCGGGGGTTGGCCAAGAGACCCAGTACTTC
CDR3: CASSTAGVGQETQYF

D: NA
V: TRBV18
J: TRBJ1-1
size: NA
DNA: TGTGCCAGCTCACCGTCCGGGACACGGAACACTGAAGCTTTCTTT
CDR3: CASSPSGTRNTEAFF

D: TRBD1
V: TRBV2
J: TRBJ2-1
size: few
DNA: TGTGCCAGCAGTGATCCGGGGCAGGGGGCAAGCAATGAGCAGTTCTTC
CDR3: CASSDPGQGASNEQFF

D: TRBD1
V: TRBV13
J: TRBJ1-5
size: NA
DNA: TGTGCCAGCAGCTTAGGGGGACAGGGAGTGGCGCAGCCCCAGCATTTT
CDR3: CASSLGGQGVAQPQHF

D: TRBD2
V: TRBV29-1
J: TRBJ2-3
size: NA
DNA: TGCAGCGTTGACTTTGCGGGGGTAACAGATACGCAGTATTTT
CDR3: CSVDFAGVTDTQYF

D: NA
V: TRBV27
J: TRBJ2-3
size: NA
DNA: TGTGCCAGCAGTTTACTGGGCCCAGATACGCAGTATTTT
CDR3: CASSLLGPDTQYF

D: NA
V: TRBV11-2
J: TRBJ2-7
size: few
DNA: TGTGCCAGCAGCTTAGCTACAGGGAACTACGAGCAGTACTTC
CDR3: CASSLATGNYEQYF

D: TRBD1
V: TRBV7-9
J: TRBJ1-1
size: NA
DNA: TGTGCCAGCAGGTCGGGACAGCAGAACACTGAAGCTTTCTTT
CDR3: CASRSGQQNTEAFF

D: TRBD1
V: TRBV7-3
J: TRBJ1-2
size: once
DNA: TGTGCCAGCAGCTCTCAAGGACAGGGTGGCTATGGCTACACCTTC
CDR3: CASSSQGQGGYGYTF

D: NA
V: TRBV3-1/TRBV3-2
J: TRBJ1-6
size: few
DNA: TGTGCCAGCAGCCCCGGGGGAGCACGTAATTCACCCCTCCACTTT
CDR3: CASSPGGARNSPLHF

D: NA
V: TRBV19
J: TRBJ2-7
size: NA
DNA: TGTGCCAGTAGTAAAGGGGACTTTGACTCCTACGAGCAGTACTTC
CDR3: CASSKGDFDSYEQYF

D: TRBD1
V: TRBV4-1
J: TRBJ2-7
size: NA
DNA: TGCGCCAGCAGCCCTTATGGGACAGGCCGCGTGGAGCAGTACTTC
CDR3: CASSPYGTGRVEQYF

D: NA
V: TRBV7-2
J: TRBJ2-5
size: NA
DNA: TGTGCCAGCAGCTCCTGGAGAGGGGAGGCCATTCAAGAGACCCAGTACTTC
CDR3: CASSSWRGEAIQETQYF

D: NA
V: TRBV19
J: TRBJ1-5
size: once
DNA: TGTGCCAGTAGTATCGAGGGACTAAAGAATCAGCCCCAGCATTTT
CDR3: CASSIEGLKNQPQHF

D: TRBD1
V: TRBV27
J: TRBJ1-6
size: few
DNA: TGTGCCAGCAGTTCCTTGGACAGGGTTTATCATTCACCCCTCCACTTT
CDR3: CASSSLDRVYHSPLHF

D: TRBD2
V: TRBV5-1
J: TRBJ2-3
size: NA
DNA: TGCGCCAGCAGCTTGGATCGGACTAGAGATACGCAGTATTTT
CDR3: CASSLDRTRDTQYF

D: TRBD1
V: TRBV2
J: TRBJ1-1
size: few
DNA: TGTGCCAGCAGTAGGACAGGGCCGAACACTGAAGCTTTCTTT
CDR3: CASSRTGPNTEAFF

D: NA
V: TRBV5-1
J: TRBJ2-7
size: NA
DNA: TGCGCCAGCGGAAAGGGGTCGGGTTACGAGCAGTACTTC
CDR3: CASGKGSGYEQYF

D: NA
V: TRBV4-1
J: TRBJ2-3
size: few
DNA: TGCGCCAGCAGCCAGGTCGCCGGGAGAACTAGCACAGATACGCAGTATTTT
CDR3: CASSQVAGRTSTDTQYF

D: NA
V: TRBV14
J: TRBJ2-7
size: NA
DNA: TGTGCCAGCAGCCAAGGGGTAGGGACATACGAGCAGTACTTC
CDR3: CASSQGVGTYEQYF

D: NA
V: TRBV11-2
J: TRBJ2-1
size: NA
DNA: TGTGCCAGCAGCTTAGGGACAGCCTACAATGAGCAGTTCTTC
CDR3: CASSLGTAYNEQFF

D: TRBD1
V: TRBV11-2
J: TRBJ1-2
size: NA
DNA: TGTGCCAGCAGCTTAGATCGGGGGACAGTCGATAACTATGGCTACACCTTC
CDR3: CASSLDRGTVDNYGYTF

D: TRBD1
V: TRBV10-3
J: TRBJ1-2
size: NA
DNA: TGTGCCATCAACGACAGGGGTCAAGGATGGGGCTACACCTTC
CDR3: CAINDRGQGWGYTF